Listed below are T cell receptor beta chains from one sample, sequenced in a study of T cells after posttransplantation cyclophosphamide. Assay used: immunoSEQ multiplex PCR; TCRdb lists only in-frame clones, some missing. Found here are approximately 30,000 clones, approximately 90% of them singletons; the top ten hold 14% to 15%. The sample comprised PBMCs. These receptors were obtained from a woman in her thirties or forties with a blood cancer, CMV-positive, and with a related stem cell donor. The conserved cysteine and the conserved F or W are not part of the CDR3 here. Fields, in order: V gene, CDR3 length, clone size, J gene, CDR3 protein. Only some rows state a clone size, as once, few, many or a class for expanded clones.

v_gene: TRBV10-3
len: 12
abundance: .
j_gene: TRBJ1-5
CDR3aa: AIGSAGVNQPQH

v_gene: TRBV6-6
len: 11
abundance: .
j_gene: .
CDR3aa: ASRGQGEDEQY

v_gene: TRBV4-2
len: 17
abundance: .
j_gene: TRBJ2-5
CDR3aa: ASSPRGGQAGVEQETQY

v_gene: TRBV7-3
len: 12
abundance: .
j_gene: TRBJ2-3
CDR3aa: ASSFSGGTDTQY

v_gene: TRBV11-1
len: 11
abundance: .
j_gene: TRBJ1-4
CDR3aa: ASSSALDGKLF

v_gene: TRBV19
len: 15
abundance: few
j_gene: TRBJ1-2
CDR3aa: ASSIDTGTGVRNGYT

v_gene: TRBV29-1
len: 12
abundance: .
j_gene: TRBJ2-1
CDR3aa: SVETSGGLNEQF

v_gene: TRBV5-1
len: 13
abundance: .
j_gene: TRBJ2-1
CDR3aa: ASSVGGASYNEQF

v_gene: TRBV10-2
len: 11
abundance: few
j_gene: TRBJ1-2
CDR3aa: ASSDTGGEGYT

v_gene: TRBV7-2
len: 11
abundance: .
j_gene: TRBJ2-7
CDR3aa: ASSFGGMSEQY

v_gene: TRBV7-3
len: 12
abundance: .
j_gene: TRBJ2-2
CDR3aa: ASSLQGNTGELF

v_gene: TRBV6-5
len: 13
abundance: .
j_gene: TRBJ1-6
CDR3aa: ASGRGDRANSPLH

v_gene: TRBV6-1
len: 9
abundance: .
j_gene: TRBJ2-3
CDR3aa: ASSYRDTQY

v_gene: TRBV18
len: 14
abundance: .
j_gene: TRBJ2-5
CDR3aa: ASSTPGTGLQETQY

v_gene: TRBV5-1
len: 14
abundance: once
j_gene: TRBJ2-1
CDR3aa: ASSGAWEGLYNEQF

v_gene: TRBV7-2
len: 12
abundance: .
j_gene: TRBJ1-4
CDR3aa: ASSFLGEGEKLF

v_gene: TRBV27
len: 11
abundance: few
j_gene: TRBJ2-1
CDR3aa: ASSRDSPNEQF

v_gene: TRBV18
len: 12
abundance: once
j_gene: TRBJ1-6
CDR3aa: ASSPDRGGSPLH

v_gene: TRBV19
len: 13
abundance: few
j_gene: TRBJ2-1
CDR3aa: ASTDGTSGGLGQF

v_gene: TRBV5-6
len: 14
abundance: .
j_gene: TRBJ2-1
CDR3aa: ASSLERGLSYNEQF

v_gene: TRBV25-1
len: 10
abundance: .
j_gene: TRBJ1-1
CDR3aa: ASSPNGRGTF

v_gene: TRBV4-2
len: 14
abundance: .
j_gene: TRBJ2-3
CDR3aa: ASSLFLRDSSDTQY

v_gene: TRBV4-1
len: 12
abundance: .
j_gene: TRBJ1-1
CDR3aa: ASSQESGITEAF

v_gene: TRBV5-1
len: 16
abundance: .
j_gene: TRBJ1-2
CDR3aa: ASSLGDRGTLSLYGYT

v_gene: TRBV28
len: 15
abundance: .
j_gene: TRBJ1-2
CDR3aa: ASSITGTGASWGGYT

v_gene: TRBV29-1
len: 11
abundance: .
j_gene: TRBJ2-5
CDR3aa: SVDGERTETQY

v_gene: TRBV6-1
len: 12
abundance: .
j_gene: TRBJ1-1
CDR3aa: ASITGGFWTEAF

v_gene: TRBV11-3
len: 14
abundance: .
j_gene: TRBJ2-3
CDR3aa: ASSSKGLAGADTQY

v_gene: TRBV7-8
len: 14
abundance: .
j_gene: TRBJ2-1
CDR3aa: ASSRAGRGANNEQF

v_gene: TRBV28
len: 13
abundance: .
j_gene: TRBJ2-7
CDR3aa: ASSLRRVAYYEQY

v_gene: TRBV2
len: 9
abundance: .
j_gene: TRBJ1-1
CDR3aa: ASSGTVEAF

v_gene: TRBV9
len: 12
abundance: .
j_gene: TRBJ2-2
CDR3aa: ASSATGGVEELF

v_gene: TRBV27
len: 14
abundance: few
j_gene: TRBJ2-3
CDR3aa: ASSLGRQASTDTQY

v_gene: TRBV7-9
len: 14
abundance: .
j_gene: TRBJ1-2
CDR3aa: ASSSKQVLGWDGYT

v_gene: TRBV2
len: 16
abundance: .
j_gene: TRBJ2-4
CDR3aa: ASSEAENRGLVKNIQY

v_gene: TRBV9
len: 13
abundance: .
j_gene: TRBJ2-6
CDR3aa: ASSVAGFGANVLT

v_gene: TRBV15
len: 11
abundance: once
j_gene: TRBJ1-2
CDR3aa: ATSRDRSNGYT

v_gene: TRBV5-1
len: 12
abundance: .
j_gene: TRBJ1-5
CDR3aa: ASSLWAGGAPQH

v_gene: TRBV21-1
len: 14
abundance: .
j_gene: TRBJ2-1
CDR3aa: ASTSWAHLSYNEQF

v_gene: TRBV18
len: 13
abundance: once
j_gene: TRBJ2-1
CDR3aa: ASSPGGTGINEQF

v_gene: TRBV6-5
len: 13
abundance: few
j_gene: TRBJ1-5
CDR3aa: ASSYPRGSNQPQH

v_gene: TRBV11-2
len: 13
abundance: .
j_gene: TRBJ2-7
CDR3aa: ASSYRTSGHYEQY

v_gene: TRBV28
len: 14
abundance: .
j_gene: TRBJ1-1
CDR3aa: ASSKLRRELNTEAF

v_gene: TRBV4-2
len: 14
abundance: once
j_gene: TRBJ1-1
CDR3aa: ASSQLTGMHVDEAF

v_gene: TRBV19
len: 15
abundance: once
j_gene: TRBJ2-1
CDR3aa: ASSIDPTGKSYNEQF

v_gene: TRBV2
len: 14
abundance: few
j_gene: TRBJ1-4
CDR3aa: AIRGTGKVTNEKLF

v_gene: TRBV21-1
len: 12
abundance: .
j_gene: TRBJ1-2
CDR3aa: ASRQSSFGYGYT

v_gene: TRBV6-6
len: 11
abundance: .
j_gene: TRBJ1-6
CDR3aa: AISDSKNSPLH

v_gene: TRBV5-4
len: 11
abundance: .
j_gene: .
CDR3aa: ASSLPGVYEQY

v_gene: TRBV6-1
len: 13
abundance: .
j_gene: TRBJ1-5
CDR3aa: ASSPSGGNNQPQH

v_gene: TRBV5-4
len: 12
abundance: .
j_gene: TRBJ2-1
CDR3aa: ASSFGPGLNEQF

v_gene: TRBV18
len: 13
abundance: once
j_gene: TRBJ1-1
CDR3aa: ASSPLDSLLTEAF

v_gene: TRBV5-5
len: 13
abundance: .
j_gene: TRBJ2-3
CDR3aa: ASSLLQGRTDTQY

v_gene: TRBV6-5
len: 12
abundance: .
j_gene: TRBJ1-2
CDR3aa: ATTTGEVNYGYT

v_gene: TRBV27
len: 8
abundance: .
j_gene: TRBJ2-2
CDR3aa: ASVGGELF